What follows are 10 T cell receptor beta chains derived from one specimen sequenced in a study of beta chain features in type 1 diabetes. The isolated RNA, all of it, was reverse transcribed, so expressed TCRB transcripts were what got sequenced. Sequenced by immunoSEQ multiplex PCR; TCRdb stores in-frame clones only, minus some. The data contain about 900,000 clones, roughly 15% of them singletons. Sequencing used naive CD4+ T cells from blood. Source of these receptors: a woman between 18 and 30 years old in good health.

This chain uses TRBV5-1 with TRBJ2-1; tentative D call: TRBD2 (5 bases). Looked up from germline, CDR1 is SGHRS and CDR2 is YFSETQ. The V and J ends lost 4 bases and 0 bases respectively, with 14 bases between them. The CDR3 runs 16 residues. The CDR3 DNA sequence: TGCGCCAGCAGCCCTGGGTCGGGGAGCTCCTACAATGAGCAGTTCTTC. This sequence encodes CASSPGSGSSYNEQFF.

In this sample, this clone turned up a few times. This rearrangement joins TRBV19 to TRBJ2-1; unclear D gene. Trimming left V 5 bases short and J 1 base short, with 12 bases between. CDR1 is LNHDA, CDR2 SQIVND, per germline (reference sequence). The CDR3 has 15 amino acids. The CDR3 is CASSAALASYNEQFF. DNA of the CDR3: TGTGCCAGTAGTGCGGCGTTAGCATCCTACAATGAGCAGTTCTTC.

This clone was counted only a few times. The CDR3 sequence: CASSLPRTDTQYF. The CDR3 coding sequence is TGTGCCAGCAGCCTTCCACGCACAGATACGCAGTATTTT. V usage is TRBV5-4 and J usage is TRBJ2-3; no reliable D call. Germline V gene data show CDR1 as SGHNT and CDR2 as YYREEE (reference sequence). V gave up 4 bases and J gave up 1 base, with 7 bases separating them. This CDR3 has 13 amino acids.

The chain links TRBV7-8 to TRBJ1-2; D ambiguous. The CDR3 has 16 residues. The V gene lost 1 base and the J gene lost 5 bases, with 17 bases spanning the gap. CDR1 is SGHVS, CDR2 FQNEAQ, per germline. CDR3 in amino acids: CASSLEAVGLPYGYTF. The CDR3 nucleotides are TGTGCCAGCAGCTTAGAGGCAGTGGGTCTCCCTTATGGCTACACCTTC.

The chain links TRBV7-2 to TRBJ2-5; D could derive from TRBD1 or TRBD2 (5 bases each). Per germline, CDR1 SGHTA and CDR2 FQGNSA. Trimming took off 6 bases at V and 2 bases at J, with 16 bases between the two ends. The CDR3 extends over 15 amino acids. The CDR3 DNA sequence: TGTGCCAGCAGGCGTCCCTTGGGGACGCAAGAGACCCAGTACTTC. Protein sequence: CASRRPLGTQETQYF.

In this sample, this clone turned up a few times. Other DNA sequences within the sample encode an identical CDR3. This chain uses TRBV5-1 with TRBJ2-3, with unresolved D. The CDR3 totals 14 residues. From germline, CDR1 is SGHRS and CDR2 YFSETQ. V shed 0 bases and J shed 2 bases, with 7 bases lying between them. CDR3 region: CASSLALVTDTQYF. The CDR3 DNA follows: TGCGCCAGCAGCTTGGCGTTGGTCACAGATACGCAGTATTTT.

This clone was seen only a few times. The gene calls are TRBV2 and TRBJ2-5, with 9 bases identical to TRBD2. The CDR3 runs to 13 residues. The V and J ends lost 6 bases and 1 base, in that order; junction bases with no gene match: 0. Germline CDR1 is SNHLY and CDR2 is FYNNEI. The DNA of the CDR3 is TGTGCCAGCAGGACTAGCGGCCAAGAGACCCAGTACTTC. Its protein is CASRTSGQETQYF.

The rearrangement uses TRBV9 and TRBJ1-2, with D possibly being TRBD1 (5 bases). The CDR3 length is 16 residues. Germline CDR1 SGDLS, CDR2 YYNGEE. The ends were cut back, 0 bases at V and 2 bases at J, with 14 bases in the middle. CDR3: CASSVDGRGSNYGYTF. CDR3 coding DNA: TGTGCCAGCAGCGTAGATGGGAGGGGCTCGAACTATGGCTACACCTTC.

This clone turned up a few times. The J gene is TRBJ1-5, the V gene TRBV6-5; TRBD1 matches 7 bases. The CDR3 spans 15 residues. Unmatched junction bases numbered 12, after V lost 7 bases and J lost 6 bases. Germline lookup yields CDR1 MNHEY and CDR2 SVGAGI. CDR3: CASKKTPGGGQPQHF. The CDR3 DNA follows: TGTGCCAGCAAAAAAACCCCAGGGGGAGGTCAGCCCCAGCATTTT.

The chain couples TRBV19 to TRBJ2-1; 11 bases agree with TRBD1. The CDR3 is 16 amino acids. CDR1 LNHDA and CDR2 SQIVND come from the germline V gene (reference sequence). J gave up 0 bases and V 3 bases, and 1 base lay outside the gene matches. CDR3 DNA sequence: TGTGCCAGTAGTATTGGGACAGGGGGCTCCTACAATGAGCAGTTCTTC. This gives the protein CASSIGTGGSYNEQFF.